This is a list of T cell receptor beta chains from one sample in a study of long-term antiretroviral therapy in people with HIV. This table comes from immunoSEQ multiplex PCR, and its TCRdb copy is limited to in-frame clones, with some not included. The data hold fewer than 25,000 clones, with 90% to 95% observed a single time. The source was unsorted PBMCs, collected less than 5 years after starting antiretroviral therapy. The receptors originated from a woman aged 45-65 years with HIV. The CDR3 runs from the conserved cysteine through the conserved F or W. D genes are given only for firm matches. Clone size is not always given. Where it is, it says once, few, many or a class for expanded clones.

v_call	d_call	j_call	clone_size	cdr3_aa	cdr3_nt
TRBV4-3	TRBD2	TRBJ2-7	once	CASSRGTSGSYEQYF	TGCGCCAGCAGCCGAGGGACTAGCGGATCCTACGAGCAGTACTTC
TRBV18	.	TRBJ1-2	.	CAIQLGNTNYGYTF	TGTGCCATCCAATTGGGCAACACTAACTATGGCTACACCTTC
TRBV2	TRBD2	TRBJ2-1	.	CASSEGPGLAVNNEQFF	TGTGCCAGCAGCGAGGGGCCGGGACTAGCGGTTAACAATGAGCAGTTCTTC
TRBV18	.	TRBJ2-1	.	CASSLTGSRREQFF	TGTGCCAGCTCACTCACAGGGTCGCGACGTGAGCAGTTCTTC
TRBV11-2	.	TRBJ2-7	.	CASSITDSYEQYF	TGTGCCAGCAGCATTACGGACTCCTACGAGCAGTACTTC
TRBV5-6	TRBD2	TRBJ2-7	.	CASSALSFSGLPYEQYF	TGTGCCAGCAGCGCCCTATCCTTTAGCGGGCTACCCTACGAGCAGTACTTC
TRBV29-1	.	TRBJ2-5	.	CSVEVRSLETQYF	TGCAGCGTTGAGGTACGGTCCCTAGAGACCCAGTACTTC
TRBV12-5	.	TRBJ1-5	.	CASGFLRDYQPQHF	TGTGCTAGTGGTTTTCTCAGGGACTATCAGCCCCAGCATTTT
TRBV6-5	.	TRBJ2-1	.	CAAAGSSYNEQFF	TGTGCCGCCGCAGGCAGCTCCTACAATGAGCAGTTCTTC
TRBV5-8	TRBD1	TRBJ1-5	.	CASSLAIGDSLNQPQHF	TGTGCCAGCAGCTTAGCCATCGGGGACAGTCTAAATCAGCCCCAGCATTTT
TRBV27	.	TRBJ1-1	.	CASSLHRESTEAFF	TGTGCCAGCAGTTTACACAGGGAGAGCACTGAAGCTTTCTTT
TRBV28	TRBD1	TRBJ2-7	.	CASSPPGTGEQYF	TGTGCCAGCAGCCCGCCCGGGACAGGGGAGCAGTACTTC
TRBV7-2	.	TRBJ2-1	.	CASSLSSSPNEQFF	TGTGCCAGCAGCCTATCTTCATCACCTAATGAGCAGTTCTTC
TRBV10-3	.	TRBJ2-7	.	CAISADLSYEQYF	TGTGCCATCAGTGCAGATTTATCCTACGAGCAGTACTTC
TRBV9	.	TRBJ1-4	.	CASSVGGFGEKLFF	TGTGCCAGCAGCGTAGGAGGATTCGGTGAAAAACTGTTTTTT
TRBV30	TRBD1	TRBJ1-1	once	CAWSEDERTRDRNTEAFF	TGTGCCTGGAGTGAAGACGAAAGAACGCGGGACAGGAACACTGAAGCTTTCTTT
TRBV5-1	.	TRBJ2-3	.	CASSTSGGIPDTQYF	TGCGCCAGCAGCACCTCCGGGGGTATTCCAGATACGCAGTATTTT
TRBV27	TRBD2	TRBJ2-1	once	CASSFGTTLFNEQFF	TGTGCCAGCAGTTTCGGGACTACCCTCTTCAATGAGCAGTTCTTC
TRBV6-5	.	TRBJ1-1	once	CASSYGPNTEAFF	TGTGCCAGCAGTTACGGGCCGAACACTGAAGCTTTCTTT
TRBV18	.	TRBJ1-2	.	CASSPPDGGYTF	TGTGCCAGCTCACCGCCGGATGGTGGCTACACCTTC
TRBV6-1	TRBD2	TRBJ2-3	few	CASSETLAGGVDTQYF	TGTGCCAGCAGTGAAACGCTAGCGGGAGGAGTTGATACGCAGTATTTT
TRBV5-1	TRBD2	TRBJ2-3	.	CASSSDSTSATDTQYF	TGCGCCAGCAGCTCCGACTCGACTAGCGCGACAGATACGCAGTATTTT
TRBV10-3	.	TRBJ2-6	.	CAISHYRANSGANVLTF	TGTGCCATCAGTCACTACCGGGCCAACTCTGGGGCCAACGTCCTGACTTTC
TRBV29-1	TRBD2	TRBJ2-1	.	CSVEGGLYNEQFF	TGCAGCGTTGAAGGGGGACTATACAATGAGCAGTTCTTC
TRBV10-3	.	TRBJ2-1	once	CAISDGLNNEQFF	TGTGCCATCAGTGATGGTCTAAACAATGAGCAGTTCTTC
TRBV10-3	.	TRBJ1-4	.	CAISESRDPQTGEKLFF	TGTGCCATCAGTGAGTCGAGGGATCCGCAGACCGGTGAAAAACTGTTTTTT
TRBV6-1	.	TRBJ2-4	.	CASSEPVGGIQYF	TGTGCCAGCAGTGAACCCGTGGGAGGCATTCAGTACTTC
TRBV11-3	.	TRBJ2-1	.	CASSLSGPTSNEQFF	TGTGCCAGCAGCTTGTCCGGACCTACTTCGAATGAGCAGTTCTTC
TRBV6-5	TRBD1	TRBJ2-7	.	CASSSSTGKRSYEQYF	TGTGCCAGCAGTTCGTCGACAGGGAAGAGATCCTACGAGCAGTACTTC
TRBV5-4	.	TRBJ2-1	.	CASSRTQDEGNEQFF	TGTGCCAGCAGCCGGACTCAGGACGAGGGCAATGAGCAGTTCTTC
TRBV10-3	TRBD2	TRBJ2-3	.	CAIARTSWDPDTQYF	TGTGCCATCGCCCGGACTAGCTGGGACCCAGATACGCAGTATTTT
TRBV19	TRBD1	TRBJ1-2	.	CASSGDRGDYGYTF	TGTGCCAGTAGTGGTGACAGGGGAGACTATGGCTACACCTTC
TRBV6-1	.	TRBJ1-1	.	CASSETQNTEAFF	TGTGCCAGCAGTGAAACACAGAACACTGAAGCTTTCTTT
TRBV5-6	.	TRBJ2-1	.	CASSLAASTINNEQFF	TGTGCCAGCAGCTTGGCCGCTAGTACAATAAACAATGAGCAGTTCTTC
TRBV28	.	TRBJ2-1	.	CASCISGDRYNEQFF	TGTGCCAGCTGCATAAGCGGAGACCGTTACAATGAGCAGTTCTTC
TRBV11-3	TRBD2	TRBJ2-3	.	CASSSGGSTDTQYF	TGTGCCAGCAGCAGCGGGGGATCCACAGATACGCAGTATTTT
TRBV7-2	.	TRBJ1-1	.	CASSPKLGLNTEAFF	TGTGCCAGCAGCCCTAAGTTAGGGTTGAACACTGAAGCTTTCTTT
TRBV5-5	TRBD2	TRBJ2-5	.	CASSKGLQTSGQETQYF	TGTGCCAGCAGCAAGGGGTTGCAGACTAGCGGACAAGAGACCCAGTACTTC
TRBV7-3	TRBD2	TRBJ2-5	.	CAKKGRESSEETQYF	TGTGCCAAGAAAGGGCGGGAGTCATCGGAAGAGACCCAGTACTTC
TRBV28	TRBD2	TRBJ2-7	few	CASSLELAVSSYEQYF	TGTGCCAGCAGTTTAGAACTAGCGGTAAGCTCCTACGAGCAGTACTTC
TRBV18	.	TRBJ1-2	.	CASSPDGGEDTF	TGTGCCAGCTCACCAGACGGGGGCGAAGACACCTTC
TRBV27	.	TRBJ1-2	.	CASSLGPGYGYTF	TGTGCCAGCAGTTTGGGACCAGGCTATGGCTACACCTTC
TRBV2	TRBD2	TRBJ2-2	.	CASSSSGMGTGELFF	TGTGCCAGCAGTTCTAGCGGGATGGGTACCGGGGAGCTGTTTTTT
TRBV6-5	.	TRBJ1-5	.	CASRGQNNQPQHF	TGTGCCAGCAGAGGACAGAATAATCAGCCCCAGCATTTT
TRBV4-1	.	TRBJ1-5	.	CASSQDDRYQPQHF	TGCGCCAGCAGCCAAGATGATCGTTACCAGCCCCAGCATTTT
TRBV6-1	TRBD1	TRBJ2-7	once	CASTFGTAYEQYF	TGTGCCAGCACTTTCGGGACAGCTTACGAGCAGTACTTC
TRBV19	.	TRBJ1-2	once	CASSMGTRANYGYTF	TGTGCCAGTAGTATGGGGACAAGGGCTAACTATGGCTACACCTTC
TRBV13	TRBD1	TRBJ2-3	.	CASSPGQGIDTQYF	TGTGCCAGCAGCCCCGGACAGGGAATAGATACGCAGTATTTT
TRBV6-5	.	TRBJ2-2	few	CASPNRGTGELFF	TGTGCCAGTCCAAATAGGGGCACCGGGGAGCTGTTTTTT
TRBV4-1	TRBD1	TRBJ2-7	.	CASSVGQGGPYEQYF	TGCGCCAGCAGCGTAGGACAGGGAGGCCCCTACGAGCAGTACTTC
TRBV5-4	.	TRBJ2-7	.	CASSRRGLDEQYF	TGTGCCAGCAGCCGCCGGGGCCTAGACGAGCAGTACTTC